The clone carrying this T cell receptor (beta chain) was observed a few times. Its target is unknown. This entry comes from a study of vaccination and CD4 T cells after COVID-19. Across the study: Median time from second vaccine dose to sampling was about 70 days (14 to 241). Spike peptides, overlapping and drawn from SARS-CoV-2, HCoV-NL63, HCoV-OC43 and HCoV-229E, were used to stimulate cells.

The CDR3 consists of 14 residues. V lost 4 bases, J lost 0 bases, and 10 bases lay in between. Germline values: CDR1 SGHTA, CDR2 FQGNSA. Cultured CD4+ T cell DNA underwent sequencing with the Oncomine TCR Beta short-read assay. Cultured CD4+ T cells were the source of extracted genomic DNA. TCRdb recomputed calls from the PCR reads with MiXCR, one row per CDR3 protein. Among approximately 13,000 distinct CDR3 sequences listed, more than 45% were seen once. The treatment is: approximately nine-day PBMC culture with coronavirus spike peptide pools or control peptides (ViraFEST assay). The V and J genes are TRBV7-2 and TRBJ2-7; D not certain. The receptor comes from a human donor who had recovered from COVID-19. The sequencing input was CD4+ T cells from blood, cultured in vitro. The CDR3 coding sequence is TGTGCCAGCAGCTCCTCGGTGAGCTCCTACGAGCAGTACTTC. This gives the protein CASSSSVSSYEQYF. The full variable domain, with the rest looked up from reference TRBV7-2 and TRBJ2-7, is GAGVSQSPSNKVTEKGKDVELRCDPISGHTALYWYRQSLGQGLEFLIYFQGNSAPDKSGLPSDRFSAERTGGSVSTLTIQRTQQEDSAVYLCASSSSVSSYEQYFGPGTRLTVT.